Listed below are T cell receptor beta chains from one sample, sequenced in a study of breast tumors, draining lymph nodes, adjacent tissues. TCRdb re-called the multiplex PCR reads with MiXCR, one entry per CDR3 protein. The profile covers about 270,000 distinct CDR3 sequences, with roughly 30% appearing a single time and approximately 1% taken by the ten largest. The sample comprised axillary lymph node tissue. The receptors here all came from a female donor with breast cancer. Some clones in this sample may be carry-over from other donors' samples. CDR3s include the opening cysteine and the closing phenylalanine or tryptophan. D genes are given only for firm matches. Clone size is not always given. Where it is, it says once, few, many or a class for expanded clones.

cdr3_nt: TGTGCCAGCAGCGCCCGGGACCGAGGGTCACATGAGCAGTATTTT
cdr3_aa: CASSARDRGSHEQYF
d_call: NA
clone_size: NA
j_call: TRBJ2-3
v_call: TRBV11-1
cdr3_length: 15

cdr3_nt: TGTGCCAGCAGCTTAACCGCCGAAAGATCTCGAGGGACCCAGTACTTC
cdr3_aa: CASSLTAERSRGTQYF
d_call: NA
clone_size: once
j_call: TRBJ2-5
v_call: TRBV7-9
cdr3_length: 16

cdr3_nt: TGTGCCAGCAGCCAAGGACTAGCGGGATACTACGAGCAGTACTTC
cdr3_aa: CASSQGLAGYYEQYF
d_call: TRBD2
clone_size: few
j_call: TRBJ2-7
v_call: TRBV3-1
cdr3_length: 15

cdr3_nt: TGTGCCAGTAGTATAGATCCAGCGGGAGGTTCCCAAGAGACCCAGTACTTC
cdr3_aa: CASSIDPAGGSQETQYF
d_call: TRBD2
clone_size: many
j_call: TRBJ2-5
v_call: TRBV19
cdr3_length: 17

cdr3_nt: TGCAGTGCTCCCCGACAGGGGGGAGAGACCCAGTACTTC
cdr3_aa: CSAPRQGGETQYF
d_call: TRBD1
clone_size: many
j_call: TRBJ2-5
v_call: TRBV20-1
cdr3_length: 13

cdr3_nt: TGCAGTGCTAGTCCCCCAGGTACGAGCGGATACAATGAGCAGTTCTTC
cdr3_aa: CSASPPGTSGYNEQFF
d_call: NA
clone_size: many
j_call: TRBJ2-1
v_call: TRBV20-1
cdr3_length: 16

cdr3_nt: TGCAGTGCTAGGCACCCGGGACACCTTACCGGGGAGCTGTTTTTT
cdr3_aa: CSARHPGHLTGELFF
d_call: NA
clone_size: many
j_call: TRBJ2-2
v_call: TRBV20-1
cdr3_length: 15

cdr3_nt: TGTGCCAGCAGTGGGGGGGGCTCCTACAATGAGCAGTATTTT
cdr3_aa: CASSGGGSYNEQYF
d_call: NA
clone_size: once
j_call: TRBJ2-3
v_call: TRBV2
cdr3_length: 14

cdr3_nt: TGCGCCGGCCTTTTATCGGCGGCCCAAGAGACCCAGTACTTC
cdr3_aa: CAGLLSAAQETQYF
d_call: NA
clone_size: NA
j_call: TRBJ2-5
v_call: TRBV2
cdr3_length: 14

cdr3_nt: TGTGCCAGCAGCGTAGACATAGCGGGATGGGATGAGCAGTTCTTC
cdr3_aa: CASSVDIAGWDEQFF
d_call: TRBD2
clone_size: once
j_call: TRBJ2-1
v_call: TRBV9
cdr3_length: 15

cdr3_nt: TGTGCCAGCAGCCAAAGGGAGGACGGCTATGGCTACACCTTC
cdr3_aa: CASSQREDGYGYTF
d_call: NA
clone_size: few
j_call: TRBJ1-2
v_call: TRBV7-9
cdr3_length: 14

cdr3_nt: TGTGCCAGCAGTTTATTGGGGTCACCCCTCCACTTT
cdr3_aa: CASSLLGSPLHF
d_call: NA
clone_size: many
j_call: TRBJ1-6
v_call: TRBV27
cdr3_length: 12

cdr3_nt: TGCAGTGCTAGGGCGGGCGCCTTATCGAGCACAGATACGCAGTATTTT
cdr3_aa: CSARAGALSSTDTQYF
d_call: NA
clone_size: NA
j_call: TRBJ2-3
v_call: TRBV20-1
cdr3_length: 16

cdr3_nt: TGCAGTGCTAGAGATGGGGGGCTAGCGGGAGCCCATGAGCAGTTCTTC
cdr3_aa: CSARDGGLAGAHEQFF
d_call: TRBD2
clone_size: many
j_call: TRBJ2-1
v_call: TRBV20-1
cdr3_length: 16

cdr3_nt: TGTGTCAGCTCACCAAATCAGCCCGCCTACGAGCAGTACTTC
cdr3_aa: CVSSPNQPAYEQYF
d_call: NA
clone_size: NA
j_call: TRBJ2-7
v_call: TRBV18
cdr3_length: 14

cdr3_nt: TGCAGTGCTACAGCGAACACTGAAGCTTTCTTT
cdr3_aa: CSATANTEAFF
d_call: NA
clone_size: NA
j_call: TRBJ1-1
v_call: TRBV20-1
cdr3_length: 11

cdr3_nt: TGTGCCAGCAGCGTAGACGGGACCGCCGATACGCAGTATTTT
cdr3_aa: CASSVDGTADTQYF
d_call: NA
clone_size: NA
j_call: TRBJ2-3
v_call: TRBV9
cdr3_length: 14